Listed below are T cell receptor beta chains from one sample, sequenced in a study of blood T cell repertoires in COVID-19. Assay used: immunoSEQ multiplex PCR; TCRdb lists only in-frame clones, some missing. The table includes 300,000 to 450,000 clones, approximately 86% detected once. The source material was peripheral blood. These receptors all come from a human donor in a cohort sampled during active COVID-19. Both conserved end residues are part of each CDR3. D genes are given only for firm matches. A row's size may be missing; if present it is once, few, many or a size class.

J: TRBJ1-4; size: .; V: TRBV3-1/TRBV3-2; D: .; DNA: TGTGCCAGCAGCCAAGTCAGGGTCGGGGAAAAACTGTTTTTT; CDR3: CASSQVRVGEKLFF
J: TRBJ2-5; size: .; V: TRBV24-1; D: .; DNA: TGTGCCACCAGTGACTCCGGGATCCTGGGCGGGGAGACCCAGTACTTC; CDR3: CATSDSGILGGETQYF
J: TRBJ1-2; size: .; V: TRBV9; D: .; DNA: TGTGCCAGCAGCCCTAGACTAGATTCTAACTATGGCTACACCTTC; CDR3: CASSPRLDSNYGYTF
J: TRBJ1-2; size: .; V: TRBV12-3/TRBV12-4; D: .; DNA: TGTGCCAGCAGTTTCGGGGGAGACTATGGCTACACCTTC; CDR3: CASSFGGDYGYTF
J: TRBJ1-2; size: .; V: TRBV6-1; D: TRBD1; DNA: TGTGCCAGCAGTGATACGGGGACAGGGACGGGGGATGGCTACACCTTC; CDR3: CASSDTGTGTGDGYTF
J: TRBJ1-3; size: .; V: TRBV19; D: .; DNA: TGTGCCAGTAGTATATCCGGACAGCAGAGAAACACCATATATTTT; CDR3: CASSISGQQRNTIYF
J: TRBJ2-6; size: .; V: TRBV19; D: .; DNA: TGTGCCAGTAGTAATCCGATCAGCTCTGGGGCCAACGTCCTGACTTTC; CDR3: CASSNPISSGANVLTF
J: TRBJ2-1; size: .; V: TRBV2; D: TRBD2; DNA: TGTGCCAGCAGTATGAGGACTAGACTTTATGAGCAGTTCTTC; CDR3: CASSMRTRLYEQFF
J: TRBJ1-2; size: .; V: TRBV28; D: .; DNA: TGTGCCAGCAGTTCCGAATTGGGGTGGGTGGCAGGGAGGCGCTACACCTTC; CDR3: CASSSELGWVAGRRYTF
J: TRBJ1-2; size: .; V: TRBV30; D: .; DNA: TGTGCCTGGAGTTCGCCAGGCACCTATGGCTACACCTTC; CDR3: CAWSSPGTYGYTF
J: TRBJ2-1; size: .; V: TRBV19; D: TRBD2; DNA: TGTGCCAGTAGTGCGCCGCGGGCGGGAGCGAACTACAATGAGCAGTTCTTC; CDR3: CASSAPRAGANYNEQFF
J: TRBJ2-7; size: once; V: TRBV28; D: .; DNA: TGTGCCAGCAGCCCAGGGGCGGGCGAGCAGTACTTC; CDR3: CASSPGAGEQYF
J: TRBJ2-2; size: .; V: TRBV7-8; D: .; DNA: TGTGCCAGCAGCAGGACTACCGGGGAGCTGTTTTTT; CDR3: CASSRTTGELFF
J: TRBJ2-5; size: few; V: TRBV30; D: TRBD1; DNA: TGTGCCCGAGAAGACAGGGTAATAAGAGAGACCCAGTACTTC; CDR3: CAREDRVIRETQYF
J: TRBJ1-1; size: few; V: TRBV6-1; D: .; DNA: TGTGCCAGCAGTTTGACTGACAGGAACACTGAAGCTTTCTTT; CDR3: CASSLTDRNTEAFF
J: TRBJ1-4; size: once; V: TRBV4-2; D: .; DNA: TGTGCCAGCAGCCAAGACACAGGACGTGACAGGTGGGAATTTTTT; CDR3: CASSQDTGRDRWEFF
J: TRBJ1-2; size: .; V: TRBV6-5; D: .; DNA: TGTGCCAGCAGGACTACAGGGCACTATGGCTACACCTTC; CDR3: CASRTTGHYGYTF
J: TRBJ1-2; size: .; V: TRBV6-1; D: TRBD1; DNA: TGTGCCAGCAGTGAAGCGGGCAGGGGGTTCCTCTATGGCTACACCTTC; CDR3: CASSEAGRGFLYGYTF
J: TRBJ2-5; size: .; V: TRBV15; D: TRBD2; DNA: TGTGCCACCAGCACGGGACTAGCGGGAGCTGCCGAGACCCAGTACTTC; CDR3: CATSTGLAGAAETQYF